Shown below are 20 T cell receptor beta chains from a single sample sequenced in a study of CD8 T cells in ankylosing spondylitis. Study-level results: Among TCR beta sequences, a motif of several highly homologous variants appeared characteristic of ankylosing spondylitis blood.

No antigen has been identified for these receptors. TCRdb re-derived calls from the 5' RACE reads in MiXCR, one entry per CDR3 protein. This sample has approximately 220,000 distinct CDR3 sequences, with approximately 20% found just once. Source material: blood, either unsorted or a sorted T cell fraction (not recorded which). These receptors originate from a male donor with ankylosing spondylitis.

In this sample, this clonotype turned up a few times. The J gene is TRBJ2-1, the V gene TRBV11-2; the match to TRBD2 covers 9 bases. This CDR3 comprises 16 residues. The J segment lost 4 bases and the V segment lost 0 bases, leaving 4 bases of the junction unmatched. Germline V gene lookup returns CDR1 SGHAT and CDR2 FQNNGV. CDR3 protein: CASSLELAGIYNEQFF. Here the CDR3 DNA reads TGTGCCAGCAGCTTAGAGCTAGCGGGGATTTACAATGAGCAGTTCTTC.

The chain employs TRBV28 and TRBJ2-3; 8 bases are a match to TRBD2. Germline V gives CDR1 MDHEN, CDR2 SYDVKM. This CDR3 region has 20 residues. The ends lost 6 bases at V and 2 bases at J; junction bases unmatched: 22. In DNA, the CDR3 is TGTGCCAGCAGCCCTTTCGGGGGGGAGGGTATTTGGCCGGACACAGATACGCAGTATTTT. Protein product: CASSPFGGEGIWPDTDTQYF.

The gene calls are TRBV12-3 or TRBV12-4 and TRBJ2-7; TRBD2 matches 10 bases. The ends lost 3 bases at V and 0 bases at J; junction bases unmatched: 8. The CDR3 contains 17 residues. The CDR3 DNA reads as TGTGCCAGCAGTTTGGGACTAGCGTCTTGGGACTCCTACGAGCAGTACTTC. It is translated as CASSLGLASWDSYEQYF.

The CDR3 sequence is CASSQVPPKIAGALSTGELFF. In DNA, the CDR3 is TGTGCCAGCAGCCAAGTTCCCCCCAAAATAGCGGGAGCGCTTTCCACCGGGGAGCTGTTTTTT. J is TRBJ2-2 and V is TRBV3-1; 9 nucleotides line up with TRBD2. The V gene's germline CDR1 is LGHDT and CDR2 YNNKEL (reference sequence). The CDR3 extends over 21 amino acids. Trimming removed 1 base from V and 4 bases from J; junction bases left unmatched: 19.

This chain uses TRBV12-3 or TRBV12-4 with TRBJ2-1; 11 nucleotides agree with TRBD2. The V and J ends lost 3 bases and 10 bases, in that order; junction bases with no gene match: 8. This CDR3 region has 15 residues. In DNA, the CDR3 is TGTGCCAGCAGTTTCCCGACTAGCGGGACTGTGGAGCAGTTCTTC. Protein: CASSFPTSGTVEQFF.

V is TRBV3-1 and J is TRBJ1-2; D call uncertain. The CDR3 length is 15 residues. The V gene's germline CDR1 is LGHDT and CDR2 YNNKEL (reference sequence). V lost 0 bases, J lost 5 bases, and 13 bases lay in between. In DNA, the CDR3 is TGTGCCAGCAGCCAAGAACCCCGTCTAGGGTATGGCTACACCTTC. Translation gives CASSQEPRLGYGYTF.

This chain joins TRBV12-3 or TRBV12-4 and TRBJ2-7; 9 bases match TRBD2. Trimming took 4 bases from V and 0 from J; bases not matched to a gene: 7. The CDR3 sequence is 16 residues long. CDR3: CASSSLAGANSYEQYF. CDR3 nucleotide sequence: TGTGCCAGCAGTTCATTAGCGGGGGCAAACTCCTACGAGCAGTACTTC.

The chain links TRBV4-1 to TRBJ2-5, with TRBD2 matching over 10 bases. The germline gives CDR1 MGHRA, CDR2 YSYEKL. V shed 4 bases and J 4 bases; nucleotides not matched to a gene: 6. This CDR3 region has 15 residues. The CDR3 here is CASSLLAGGIETQYF. The CDR3 DNA sequence: TGCGCCAGCAGCCTATTAGCGGGGGGTATAGAGACCCAGTACTTC.

This clonotype was picked up many times. The chain employs TRBV20-1 and TRBJ2-1, with D hard to call. CDR3 length: 14 amino acids. CDR1 and CDR2 (germline): DFQATT, SNEGSKA (reference sequence). V lost 6 bases and J lost 0, with 12 bases in between. CDR3 loop: CSASELSSYNEQFF. CDR3 in DNA: TGCAGTGCGAGCGAACTGAGCTCCTACAATGAGCAGTTCTTC.

The chain employs TRBV29-1 and TRBJ1-1; D call uncertain. This CDR3 region has 12 residues. Germline lookup yields CDR1 SQVTM and CDR2 ANQGSEA. Trimming cost V 5 bases and J 0 bases, with 7 bases left between them. CDR3 residues: CSVRLLNTEAFF. The CDR3 DNA sequence: TGCAGCGTTCGACTGTTGAACACTGAAGCTTTCTTT.

This clonotype has ten or more counts. The gene calls are TRBV7-9 and TRBJ1-1; tentatively, D is TRBD1 (5 bases). Per germline, CDR1 SEHNR and CDR2 FQNEAQ (reference sequence). With 1 base removed from V and 4 bases from J, the gap between germline ends came to 10 bases. The CDR3 is 14 amino acids. CDR3 nucleotide sequence: TGTGCCAGCAGCTTAGGGTCGGGGGGCACTGAAGCTTTCTTT. Residues: CASSLGSGGTEAFF. The whole variable domain, remainder taken from reference TRBV7-9 and TRBJ1-1, is DTGVSQNPRHKITKRGQNVTFRCDPISEHNRLYWYRQTLGQGPEFLTYFQNEAQLEKSRLLSDRFSAERPKGSFSTLEIQRTEQGDSAMYLCASSLGSGGTEAFFGQGTRLTVV.

The chain combines TRBV7-2 with TRBJ1-5, with D possibly being TRBD1 (5 bases). This CDR3 comprises 15 residues. V lost 0 bases and J lost 7, with 13 bases in between. Germline V gene data show CDR1 as SGHTA and CDR2 as FQGNSA. The CDR3 region is CASSLAWGEGQPQHF. The DNA for the CDR3 is TGTGCCAGCAGCTTAGCATGGGGGGAGGGCCAGCCCCAGCATTTT.

This clonotype was observed a handful of times. This chain uses TRBV5-6 with TRBJ2-7; 7 bases fit TRBD1. CDR1 and CDR2 from the germline V gene are SGHDT and YYEEEE. Losses at the gene ends were 4 bases for V and 3 bases for J; bases not matched to a gene: 4. This CDR3 has 13 residues. The CDR3 nucleotides are TGTGCCAGCAGCGGAAGACAGGGCTACGAGCAGTACTTC. Protein sequence: CASSGRQGYEQYF.

The chain joins TRBV21-1 to TRBJ1-5; the table's D call TRBD1 went unverified against the DNA. TRBV21-1 is given as a pseudogene. The CDR3 totals 14 residues. CDR3: CASSKGTGLRAQHF. DNA for the CDR3: TGTGCCAGCAGCAAAGGGACAGGCCTCAGGGCCCAGCATTTT.

At least ten counts were recorded for this clonotype. This chain uses TRBV12-3 or TRBV12-4 with TRBJ1-1, with D uncertain. Trimming stripped 3 bases from V and 0 bases from J, with 5 bases between. This CDR3 contains 13 residues. CDR3 DNA: TGTGCCAGCAGTTTTCTAGTGAACACTGAAGCTTTCTTT. Translated, it gives CASSFLVNTEAFF.

This chain connects TRBV5-5 to TRBJ2-7; D unclear. Deletions cut 6 bases from V and 2 bases from J, with 9 bases between. CDR1 and CDR2 from the germline V gene are SGHKS and YYEKEE (reference sequence). This CDR3 is built from 12 residues. CDR3 protein: CASNDRAYEQYF. The CDR3 nucleotides read TGTGCCAGCAACGACCGAGCCTACGAGCAGTACTTC.

The chain joins TRBV20-1 to TRBJ2-1; D is ambiguous. The CDR3 contains 13 residues. CDR1 DFQATT and CDR2 SNEGSKA come from the germline V gene (reference sequence). The V end lost 8 bases, the J end lost 2 bases, and 13 bases lay between the germline ends. The CDR3 is CSPNDMTYNEQFF. The CDR3 nucleotides are TGCAGTCCTAACGACATGACCTACAATGAGCAGTTCTTC.

The chain is built from TRBV20-1 and TRBJ2-1, with 9 bases fitting TRBD2. CDR3 length: 15 amino acids. The germline V gene has CDR1 DFQATT and CDR2 SNEGSKA (reference sequence). J gave up 10 bases and V 1 base, and 11 bases lay outside the gene matches. In DNA, the CDR3 is TGCAGTGCTAGAGGGTTGCTAGCGGGATTATGGGAGCAGTTCTTC. Its translation: CSARGLLAGLWEQFF.

Many counts were recorded for this clonotype. This chain uses TRBV27 with TRBJ1-6, with TRBD1 matching over 7 bases. V lost 5 bases to trimming and J lost 3 bases; unmatched junction nucleotides: 7. CDR1 MNHEY and CDR2 SMNVEV come from the germline V gene (reference sequence). CDR3 length: 16 amino acids. Written as DNA, the CDR3 is TGTGCCAGCAGTCCCCGACAGGGAGACTATAATTCACCCCTCCACTTT. Protein: CASSPRQGDYNSPLHF.

CDR3 protein: CASSFLGGGGPDTQYF. The CDR3 region has the DNA TGTGCCAGCAGCTTTCTCGGCGGGGGGGGACCAGATACGCAGTATTTT. The V and J genes are TRBV7-8 and TRBJ2-3, with 9 bases fitting TRBD2. CDR3 length equals 16 residues. Germline values: CDR1 SGHVS, CDR2 FQNEAQ. J gave up 4 bases and V 3 bases, and 8 bases lay outside the gene matches.